The 14 T cell receptor beta chains below come from one sample, sequenced in a study of blood T cells in healthy people across ages. It was with a sample-barcoded 5' primer and a J-beta primer mix that a second PCR of roughly 7 to 12 cycles was run. MiXCR was run by TCRdb on the 5' RACE reads, yielding one entry per CDR3 protein. The sample includes around 1,000,000 distinct CDR3 sequences, roughly 24% seen only once; the top ten take about 0.72%. The sample was also linked to a second study, of T cells of mothers and their children.

The specimen was blood. The receptors originated from a girl aged 2-10 years in good health.

This clonotype was seen only a few times. The V gene is TRBV6-2 or TRBV6-3, the J gene TRBJ1-6; 7 bases line up with TRBD1. The CDR3 is 14 residues long. V was pared by 10 bases and J by 7 bases, with 10 bases of the junction left unmatched. Germline values: CDR1 MNHEY, CDR2 SVGEGT. The CDR3 DNA reads as TGTGCCACCGAATCCGGGACAGCGAATTCACCCCTCCACTTT. The encoded protein is CATESGTANSPLHF.

The chain employs TRBV6-2 or TRBV6-3 and TRBJ1-1, with a tentative D call TRBD1 (6 bases). Germline CDR1 is MNHEY and CDR2 is SVGEGT. The CDR3 runs to 15 residues. Trimming stripped 6 bases from V and 0 bases from J, with 14 bases between. The CDR3 DNA sequence: TGTGCCAGCAGAATCCTTACAGGGATGAACACTGAAGCTTTCTTT. Protein product: CASRILTGMNTEAFF.

This clonotype has just a few counts. The chain employs TRBV10-3 and TRBJ1-2, with unresolved D. The germline V and J ends were trimmed by 5 bases and 2 bases, with 3 bases remaining between them. Germline V lookup: CDR1 ENHRY, CDR2 SYGVKD. The CDR3 runs to 11 residues. In DNA, the CDR3 is TGTGCCATCAGTAGGAACTATGGCTACACCTTC. It translates to CAISRNYGYTF.

The chain is built from TRBV28 and TRBJ2-1; TRBD2 matches at 9 bases. The CDR3 extends over 19 amino acids. V trimming: 6 bases; J trimming: 0 bases; junction bases outside the gene matches: 15. Germline V gene sequence: CDR1 MDHEN, CDR2 SYDVKM. In nucleotides, the CDR3 is TGTGCCAGCAGCCCTTATTCAAGCGGGAGGCTTTTCTCCTACAATGAGCAGTTCTTC. Residues: CASSPYSSGRLFSYNEQFF.

J is TRBJ1-4 and V is TRBV5-1; D is undetermined. This CDR3 region has 15 residues. V lost 5 bases and J 7 bases, leaving 18 bases between the germline ends. Germline CDR1 reads SGHRS; CDR2 reads YFSETQ. The CDR3 DNA reads TGCGCCAGCAGTCCCAGAGACCTTGACGGTGAAAAACTGTTTTTT. Its translation is CASSPRDLDGEKLFF.

The CDR3: CSVGRVDRALNEQFF. The CDR3 nucleotides read TGCAGCGTTGGGAGGGTGGACAGGGCCCTCAATGAGCAGTTCTTC. The rearrangement uses TRBV29-1 and TRBJ2-1; 8 bases line up with TRBD1. The CDR3 spans 15 residues. Germline-derived CDR1 and CDR2 are SQVTM and ANQGSEA. Trimming at V came to 4 bases and at J to 6 bases, leaving 11 bases not matched to a gene.

This CDR3 is CSARAAPIIGETQYF. In nucleotides, the CDR3 is TGCAGTGCTAGAGCAGCCCCTATAATCGGGGAGACCCAGTACTTC. The chain recombines TRBV20-1 with TRBJ2-5; D unresolved. Looked up from germline, CDR1 is DFQATT and CDR2 is SNEGSKA (reference sequence). The CDR3 spans 15 residues. V lost 1 base, J lost 5 bases, and 17 bases lay in between.

This clonotype was seen a few times. V gene TRBV3-1 combines with J gene TRBJ2-3; a weak D match, TRBD2 (5 bases). The CDR3 runs 14 residues. CDR1 and CDR2 (germline): LGHDT, YNNKEL (reference sequence). With 1 base removed from V and 5 bases from J, the gap between germline ends came to 10 bases. The CDR3 bases are TGTGCCAGCAGCCAAGCGGTTGGGAGAGATACGCAGTATTTT. This encodes CASSQAVGRDTQYF.

The chain uses TRBV7-2 and TRBJ1-2, with D tentatively TRBD1 (5 bases). V was shortened by 3 bases and J by 2 bases, with 7 bases between the two germline ends. The CDR3 is made up of 13 amino acids. Germline V gene lookup returns CDR1 SGHTA and CDR2 FQGNSA. CDR3 loop: CASSFEGNYGYTF. For the CDR3, the DNA is TGTGCCAGCAGCTTTGAGGGGAACTATGGCTACACCTTC. Drawing the rest from reference TRBV7-2 and TRBJ1-2, the complete variable domain is GAGVSQSPSNKVTEKGKDVELRCDPISGHTALYWYRQSLGQGLEFLIYFQGNSAPDKSGLPSDRFSAERTGGSVSTLTIQRTQQEDSAVYLCASSFEGNYGYTFGSGTRLTVV.

This chain links TRBV10-3 with TRBJ2-3; D is uncertain. Trimming took off 1 base at V and 6 bases at J, with 8 bases between the two ends. The germline gives CDR1 ENHRY, CDR2 SYGVKD. The CDR3 spans 13 residues. The CDR3, as DNA: TGTGCCATCAGTGAGTTAGAATACGATACGCAGTATTTT. Protein: CAISELEYDTQYF.

The chain links TRBV3-1 to TRBJ1-2, with D perhaps matching TRBD1 (5 bases). The CDR3 spans 16 residues. The V gene lost 0 bases and the J gene lost 5 bases, with 16 bases spanning the gap. Germline V CDR1 and CDR2: LGHDT, YNNKEL (reference sequence). CDR3 amino acids: CASSQDSMEGRYGYTF. CDR3 DNA sequence: TGTGCCAGCAGCCAAGACAGCATGGAGGGGCGGTATGGCTACACCTTC.

This clonotype has more than one count but fewer than ten. V usage is TRBV24-1 and J usage is TRBJ2-5; tentative D call: TRBD2 (6 bases). The J call may be wrong; the DNA end is better matched by TRBJ2-1. Germline loops: CDR1 KGHDR, CDR2 SFDVKD. This CDR3 has 13 amino acids. The CDR3 loop reads CATGVHGGNEQFF. The CDR3 bases are TGTGCCACCGGGGTCCACGGGGGCAATGAGCAGTTCTTC.

CDR3 sequence (DNA): TGTGCCAGCAGTTTTGGAACCCGGAGGAACACTGAAGCTTTCTTT. Translated, it gives CASSFGTRRNTEAFF. The chain is built from TRBV28 and TRBJ1-1; D is ambiguous. Trimming took off 3 bases at V and 1 base at J, with 12 bases between the two ends. Germline V CDR1 and CDR2: MDHEN, SYDVKM. The CDR3 sequence is 15 residues long.

The genes are TRBV27 and TRBJ2-7; 10 positions agree with TRBD1. Trimming at V came to 6 bases and at J to 3 bases, leaving 11 bases not matched to a gene. Per the germline V gene, CDR1 is MNHEY and CDR2 is SMNVEV (reference sequence). The CDR3 covers 16 residues. The CDR3 spells CASRRIPGQGLYEQYF. The CDR3 DNA reads TGTGCCAGCAGACGCATCCCGGGACAGGGGCTCTACGAGCAGTACTTC.